The 30 T cell receptor beta chains in this list originate from one sample, sequenced in a study of spatial heterogeneity in lung cancer. Findings and caveats of the study: Counts that tracked tumor mutation counts were those of expanded intratumoral alpha and beta TCRs.

As for time point: sample taken at primary tumor resection. TCRdb passed the 5' RACE reads through MiXCR, listing each CDR3 protein once. The sample includes about 17,000 distinct CDR3 sequences, roughly 6% of them seen just once. No cognate antigen is known for these TCRs. This sample comprised lung tumor tissue, obtained at surgery. These TCRs come from a male donor with early-stage non-small cell lung cancer.

This clonotype has a handful of counts. This beta chain came through as a stray read in a library set up for alpha chains, and its size says little. This chain uses TRBV13 with TRBJ1-1; 12 positions match TRBD1. The V and J ends lost 5 bases and 1 base, in that order; junction bases with no gene match: 5. Germline values: CDR1 PRHDT, CDR2 FYEKMQ (reference sequence). The CDR3 contains 16 residues. The CDR3 here is CASSRDRGPQNTEAFF. The DNA of the CDR3 is TGTGCCAGCAGCCGGGACAGGGGGCCGCAGAACACTGAAGCTTTCTTT.

Of note for this clonotype: A library made for alpha chains picked up this beta chain off target, so its size means little. V is TRBV7-2 and J is TRBJ1-2; 8 bases agree with TRBD1. V dropped 3 bases and J dropped 8; count of bases not matched to a gene: 8. CDR1 is SGHTA, CDR2 FQGNSA, per germline. This CDR3 has 14 residues. The DNA for the CDR3 is TGTGCCAGCAGCTTTGCTGCCGGGACAGGCGGCTACACCTTC. This translates into CASSFAAGTGGYTF.

This clonotype was observed a few times. This beta chain represents an off-target read in a library built for alpha chains; its size is of limited meaning. The chain recombines TRBV12-3 or TRBV12-4 with TRBJ2-3; D remains ambiguous. Deletions cut 5 bases from V and 10 bases from J, with 22 bases between. The CDR3 has 15 amino acids. The CDR3 DNA reads TGTGCCAGCAGTCCCGACGCAGGTTCCCAGATCGCGCAGTATTTT. Amino acid sequence: CASSPDAGSQIAQYF.

This clonotype has a count of ten or more. Little can be read into the size of this beta chain, an off-target read in a library designed for alpha chains. This sequence joins TRBV20-1 and TRBJ2-2, with 14 bases aligning to TRBD2. With V trimmed by 7 bases and J by 4 bases, 14 bases remained unmatched. CDR1 is DFQATT and CDR2 is SNEGSKA in the germline V gene (reference sequence). The CDR3 is 18 amino acids. CDR3 protein: CSVFGTSGSRASTGELFF. The CDR3 DNA is TGCAGTGTCTTCGGGACTAGCGGGAGTCGGGCGTCCACCGGGGAGCTGTTTTTT.

This clonotype was observed at least ten times. For a library built for alpha chains, this beta chain is a stray read; little rests on its size. The V call is TRBV6-2 or TRBV6-3, the J call TRBJ1-5; D unclear. Germline values: CDR1 MNHEY, CDR2 SVGEGT. The CDR3 is made up of 14 amino acids. V was trimmed by 1 base and J by 0 bases, leaving 4 bases between them. This CDR3 reads CASSYYYSNQPQHF. CDR3 in DNA: TGTGCCAGCAGTTACTACTATAGCAATCAGCCCCAGCATTTT.

This clonotype has at least ten counts. The library was built for alpha chains, so this beta chain is an off-target read and its size means little. The chain couples TRBV6-2 or TRBV6-3 to TRBJ1-5; no definite D call. CDR1 is MNHEY and CDR2 is SVGEGT in the germline V gene. The CDR3 is 13 amino acids. V was cut by 2 bases and J by 4 bases, with 6 bases left in between. CDR3 coding DNA: TGTGCCAGCAGTTACGGCCAGAATCAGCCCCAGCATTTT. Its protein is CASSYGQNQPQHF.

This clonotype was seen many times. This beta chain turned up in a library designed for alpha chains; as an off-target read, its abundance says little. This chain uses TRBV7-9 with TRBJ1-5; TRBD1 matches at 9 bases. Unmatched junction bases numbered 2, after V lost 1 base and J lost 4 bases. The CDR3 covers 15 residues. Germline CDR1 reads SEHNR; CDR2 reads FQNEAQ (reference sequence). The CDR3 loop reads CASSLGTGDNQPQHF. The DNA for the CDR3 is TGTGCCAGCAGCTTAGGGACAGGGGATAATCAGCCCCAGCATTTT.

This clonotype was recorded many times. The library was designed around alpha chains, so this beta chain is a stray read whose abundance carries little weight. The rearrangement links TRBV12-3 or TRBV12-4 to TRBJ2-3; 9 nucleotides agree with TRBD2. This CDR3 is 16 amino acids long. With V trimmed by 3 bases and J by 2 bases, 6 bases remained unmatched. CDR3 nucleotides: TGTGCCAGCAGTTTGGGACTAGCCTTTGTCACAGATACGCAGTATTTT. As protein: CASSLGLAFVTDTQYF.

Many counts were recorded for this clonotype. As an off-target read in a library built for alpha chains, this beta chain has a frequency of little significance. V usage is TRBV29-1 and J usage is TRBJ1-1; D perhaps matches TRBD1 (5 bases). Germline CDR1 and CDR2: SQVTM and ANQGSEA. The CDR3 sequence is 13 residues long. The ends were cut back, 4 bases at V and 2 bases at J, with 11 bases in the middle. The CDR3 DNA follows: TGCAGCGTTGGCGAGACAGCCAACACTGAAGCTTTCTTT. This translates into CSVGETANTEAFF.

This clonotype was counted ten times or more. This beta chain is a stray sequence in a library constructed for alpha chains; its clone size is not meaningful. This chain links TRBV2 with TRBJ2-5, with D perhaps matching TRBD1 (6 bases). CDR3 length: 13 amino acids. The germline gives CDR1 SNHLY, CDR2 FYNNEI. V was trimmed by 8 bases and J by 5 bases, leaving 15 bases between them. The CDR3 reads CASRPAGEETQYF. CDR3 in DNA: TGTGCCAGCCGTCCCGCAGGGGAGGAGACCCAGTACTTC.

This clonotype was observed many times. The size of this beta chain means little, since it is a stray read in a library made for alpha chains. The V and J genes are TRBV15 and TRBJ1-5, with D hard to call. Germline V gene sequence: CDR1 LNHNV, CDR2 YYDKDF (reference sequence). Trimming shortened V by 5 bases and J by 0 bases, and 11 bases separated the two germline ends. This CDR3 is built from 15 residues. The CDR3 loop reads CATSRQKLSNQPQHF. In DNA form, the CDR3 reads TGTGCCACCAGCCGACAAAAACTTAGCAATCAGCCCCAGCATTTT.

In this sample, this clonotype is medium-sized. This beta chain was picked up by a library intended for alpha chains and is off target, so its count carries little meaning. The rearrangement links TRBV29-1 to TRBJ2-7, with TRBD1 matching over 9 bases. V gave up 5 bases and J gave up 2 bases; unmatched junction bases: 7. The germline CDR1 and CDR2 sequences are SQVTM and ANQGSEA. The CDR3 has 14 residues. CDR3 nucleotide sequence: TGCAGCGTTCAACCGGGACAGGGCGCCTACGAGCAGTACTTC. Residues: CSVQPGQGAYEQYF.

This clonotype was recorded at least ten times. Since it is a stray read in a library aimed at alpha chains, this beta chain has a size that is not meaningful. The chain employs TRBV7-2 and TRBJ2-7; possible D gene TRBD2, 6 bases. V was pared by 5 bases and J by 0 bases, with 14 bases between. This CDR3 has 15 residues. Germline lookup yields CDR1 SGHTA and CDR2 FQGNSA. CDR3 residues: CASSPLRGSSYEQYF. The CDR3 nucleotides read TGTGCCAGCAGCCCTCTCCGGGGGAGCTCCTACGAGCAGTACTTC.

This clonotype was counted ten times or more. Because this beta chain is a stray read in a library intended to capture alpha chains, its abundance should not be given much weight. The chain has TRBV7-6 and TRBJ1-3; a possible D gene is TRBD1 (5 bases). CDR3 length: 16 amino acids. V dropped 1 base and J dropped 2 bases, with 12 bases sitting between them. Germline CDR1 is SGHVS and CDR2 is FNYEAQ. CDR3 protein: CASSLGQGGAGNTIYF. CDR3 in DNA: TGTGCCAGCAGCTTAGGGCAGGGCGGCGCTGGAAACACCATATATTTT.

A few counts support this clonotype. This beta chain appears as a stray read in a library generated for alpha chains; its size is not informative. The chain is built from TRBV6-5 and TRBJ2-3, with TRBD2 identical over 11 bases. Trimming cost V 5 bases and J 1 base; bases outside gene matches: 8. Germline assignment: CDR1 MNHEY and CDR2 SVGAGI. CDR3 size: 17 residues. CDR3 sequence: CASSTGTSGSGTDTQYF. The CDR3 DNA sequence: TGTGCCAGCAGTACCGGGACTAGCGGTTCGGGCACAGATACGCAGTATTTT.

On this clonotype itself: The library was built for alpha chains, so this beta chain is an off-target read and its size means little. The V gene is TRBV20-1, the J gene TRBJ2-7; TRBD2 is a possible D gene (6 bases). The CDR3 has 14 amino acids. Between the trimmed V and J ends, which lost 0 bases and 1 base, there was a span of 10 bases. Germline V CDR1 and CDR2: DFQATT, SNEGSKA (reference sequence). The CDR3 sequence is CSARETRTSYEQYF. In DNA form, the CDR3 reads TGCAGTGCTAGAGAGACTAGGACTTCCTACGAGCAGTACTTC.

This clonotype is medium-sized (0.01 to 0.1%) within its sample. Within a library made for alpha chains, this beta chain is off target, and its count is uninformative. The chain links TRBV4-1 to TRBJ2-4; 9 bases are a match to TRBD1. Germline values: CDR1 MGHRA, CDR2 YSYEKL. The CDR3 extends over 18 amino acids. The V gene end was trimmed by 4 bases and the J gene end by 6 bases; junction bases not matched to a gene: 16. This CDR3 is CASSPRMVRDRARNIQYF. The CDR3 coding sequence is TGCGCCAGCAGCCCGAGGATGGTACGGGACAGGGCGAGAAACATTCAGTACTTC.

Ten or more counts support this clonotype. This beta chain is off target for a library built for alpha chains, so its abundance means little. The V call is TRBV24-1, the J call TRBJ2-1; the D gene is possibly TRBD2 (7 bases). Germline CDR1 and CDR2: KGHDR and SFDVKD. CDR3 length equals 16 residues. Trimming took off 2 bases at V and 5 bases at J, with 15 bases between the two ends. In DNA form, the CDR3 reads TGTGCCACCAGTGATTACGGGGGGCCAAAGGACAATGAGCAGTTCTTC. The encoded protein is CATSDYGGPKDNEQFF.

This clonotype has at least ten counts. Being off target in a library aimed at alpha chains, this beta chain has a size of little meaning. V gene TRBV7-8 combines with J gene TRBJ1-5; D is unresolved. Germline CDR1 and CDR2: SGHVS and FQNEAQ. CDR3 length: 16 amino acids. The germline V and J ends were trimmed by 1 base and 0 bases, with 10 bases remaining between them. Here the CDR3 reads CASSLGAAASNQPQHF. CDR3 DNA sequence: TGTGCCAGCAGCTTAGGAGCGGCAGCTAGCAATCAGCCCCAGCATTTT.

This clonotype has at least ten counts. The size of this beta chain means little, since it is a stray read in a library made for alpha chains. The rearrangement links TRBV20-1 to TRBJ2-7; TRBD1 agrees at 7 bases. Germline V gene sequence: CDR1 DFQATT, CDR2 SNEGSKA (reference sequence). The CDR3 is made up of 13 amino acids. Germline trimming cut 2 bases from V and 2 bases from J; bases unmatched to any gene: 3. The CDR3 DNA reads TGCAGTGCTAGACGACAGGGCCCCTACGAGCAGTACTTC. As protein: CSARRQGPYEQYF.

This clonotype was observed many times. The library was designed around alpha chains, so this beta chain is a stray read whose abundance carries little weight. The chain joins TRBV21-1 to TRBJ1-5; TRBD1, the table's D call, lacks a check against the DNA. TRBV21-1 is a listed pseudogene. The CDR3 spans 11 residues. The CDR3 DNA reads TGTGCCATACAGGGTTTCCAGCCCCAGCATTTT. It specifies CAIQGFQPQHF.

This clonotype appeared many times. This beta chain lies outside the target of a library built for alpha chains; its clone size means little. The rearrangement uses TRBV6-5 and TRBJ1-2; a weak D match, TRBD1 (5 bases). Trimming took 6 bases from V and 2 from J, leaving 10 bases between them. The CDR3 totals 13 residues. Germline V gene sequence: CDR1 MNHEY, CDR2 SVGAGI. As DNA, the CDR3 is TGTGCCAGCAGATCAGACAGCAACTATGGCTACACCTTC. It translates to CASRSDSNYGYTF.

This clonotype was detected ten times or more. Since the library was made to target alpha chains, this beta chain is a stray read and its abundance is not meaningful. J is TRBJ2-1 and V is TRBV5-1; 9 nucleotides agree with TRBD1. The CDR3 consists of 15 residues. The V and J ends lost 4 bases and 5 bases, in that order; junction bases with no gene match: 7. Per the germline V gene, CDR1 is SGHRS and CDR2 is YFSETQ. CDR3 sequence reads: CASSKGQGGDNEQFF. In nucleotides, the CDR3 is TGCGCCAGCAGCAAGGGACAGGGTGGGGACAATGAGCAGTTCTTC.

A note on this clonotype: The library was prepared for alpha chains; this beta chain is a stray read, so its frequency means little. The rearrangement joins TRBV5-1 to TRBJ2-7, with D uncertain. V lost 3 bases and J lost 6, with 22 bases in between. Germline CDR1 SGHRS, CDR2 YFSETQ. CDR3 size: 16 residues. CDR3 sequence: CASSSHYNPSSVEQYF. CDR3 bases: TGCGCCAGCAGCTCGCACTACAACCCCTCGTCTGTCGAGCAGTACTTC. The variable domain in full, completed from reference TRBV5-1 and TRBJ2-7, reads KAGVTQTPRYLIKTRGQQVTLSCSPISGHRSVSWYQQTPGQGLQFLFEYFSETQRNKGNFPGRFSGRQFSNSRSEMNVSTLELGDSALYLCASSSHYNPSSVEQYFGPGTRLTVT.

Comments on this clonotype: This beta chain was picked up by a library intended for alpha chains and is off target, so its count carries little meaning. V usage is TRBV28 and J usage is TRBJ2-7; TRBD2 might be the D (5 bases). V lost 3 bases, J lost 7 bases, and 10 bases lay in between. The CDR3 runs 12 residues. Germline V gene data show CDR1 as MDHEN and CDR2 as SYDVKM. The CDR3 is CASSLRVGEQYF. The DNA for the CDR3 is TGTGCCAGCAGTTTGAGGGTGGGAGAGCAGTACTTC.

By proportion, this clonotype is medium-sized. Since it is a stray read in a library aimed at alpha chains, this beta chain has a size that is not meaningful. The rearrangement links TRBV20-1 to TRBJ2-3; D is ambiguous. Germline V gene lookup returns CDR1 DFQATT and CDR2 SNEGSKA (reference sequence). CDR3 length: 10 amino acids. The V end lost 3 bases, the J end lost 5 bases, and 3 bases lay between the germline ends. This chain's CDR3 is CSAREDTQYF. DNA for the CDR3: TGCAGTGCTAGGGAAGATACGCAGTATTTT.

This clonotype was observed a handful of times. This beta chain slipped into a library made for alpha chains as a stray read, so its size is not meaningful. The chain couples TRBV28 to TRBJ1-2; TRBD1 is a possible D gene (5 bases). The V and J ends lost 10 bases and 5 bases respectively, with 20 bases between them. The CDR3 is 14 amino acids. Per germline, CDR1 MDHEN and CDR2 SYDVKM. The CDR3 reads CATPSPGTEYGYTF. In DNA, the CDR3 is TGTGCCACCCCCTCCCCGGGGACGGAGTATGGCTACACCTTC.

At least ten counts were recorded for this clonotype. Because the library targeted alpha chains, this beta chain is an off-target read whose size means little. This chain connects TRBV7-2 to TRBJ2-3, with a tentative D call TRBD2 (5 bases). Germline V gene sequence: CDR1 SGHTA, CDR2 FQGNSA. V was pared by 5 bases and J by 7 bases, with 19 bases between. The CDR3 covers 15 residues. CDR3 residues: CASSLDYAARYTQYF. Here the CDR3 DNA reads TGTGCCAGCAGCCTCGACTACGCAGCGAGATATACGCAGTATTTT.

This clonotype was counted ten times or more. This beta chain was picked up by a library intended for alpha chains and is off target, so its count carries little meaning. The chain has TRBV7-2 and TRBJ2-7; TRBD2 aligns across 9 bases. V trimming: 1 base; J trimming: 2 bases; junction bases outside the gene matches: 3. Germline CDR1 and CDR2: SGHTA and FQGNSA. The CDR3 spans 15 residues. The CDR3, as DNA: TGTGCCAGCAGCTTAGGCCTAGCGGGGACCTACGAGCAGTACTTC. Its protein is CASSLGLAGTYEQYF.

The table lists this clonotype with many counts. A library made for alpha chains picked up this beta chain off target, so its size means little. The V call is TRBV20-1, the J call TRBJ1-6; weak D call: TRBD1 (5 bases). This CDR3 spans 14 amino acids. The germline CDR1 and CDR2 sequences are DFQATT and SNEGSKA (reference sequence). V dropped 0 bases and J dropped 8 bases, with 11 bases sitting between them. The CDR3 region is CSAREGARDSPLHF. The CDR3 nucleotides read TGCAGTGCTAGAGAAGGGGCAAGGGATTCACCCCTCCACTTT.